This TCR beta chain stems from a study of blood T cell repertoires in COVID-19. This clone has just a few counts. Some clones are missing from TCRdb's copy, which holds only in-frame ones; the method was immunoSEQ multiplex PCR. The table records around 140,000 clones, about 86% of them present only once. Sequencing was performed on peripheral blood. The sequence came from a human donor in a cohort sampled during active COVID-19.

CDR3 protein: CAISSDRTNTEAFF. CDR3 in DNA: TGTGCCATCAGCTCGGACAGGACGAACACTGAAGCTTTCTTT. The rearrangement links TRBV10-3 to TRBJ1-1, with TRBD1 matching 7 bases. The junction had 5 bases not matched to a gene; V was cut back by 6 bases and J by 1 base. The length of the CDR3 is 14 residues. Per germline, CDR1 ENHRY and CDR2 SYGVKD.